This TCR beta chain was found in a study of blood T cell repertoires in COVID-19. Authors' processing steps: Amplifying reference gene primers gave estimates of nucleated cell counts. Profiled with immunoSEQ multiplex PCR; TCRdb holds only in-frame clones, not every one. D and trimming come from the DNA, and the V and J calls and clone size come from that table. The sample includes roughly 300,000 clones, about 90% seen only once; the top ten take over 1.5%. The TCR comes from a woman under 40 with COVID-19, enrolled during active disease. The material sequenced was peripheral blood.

The CDR3 DNA follows: TGCAGCGGGGCAAGGGGAGGACAGGGCACTGAAGCTTTCTTT. Translated, it gives CSGARGGQGTEAFF. The chain recombines TRBV29-1 with TRBJ1-1, with 8 bases aligning to TRBD1. The trim removed 7 bases at V and 4 bases at J, leaving 11 bases unmatched. There are 14 residues in the CDR3. Germline V gene data show CDR1 as SQVTM and CDR2 as ANQGSEA.